Presented here are 6 T cell receptor beta chains from one specimen sequenced in a study of cytomegalovirus exposure and HLA in healthy donors. The method was immunoSEQ multiplex PCR; TCRdb's version includes in-frame clones alone and lacks a portion of them. The data contain roughly 70,000 clones, over 90% of them singletons. Sequencing input: PBMCs. Every receptor here comes from a woman under 30 in good health and CMV-seropositive.

This chain connects TRBV7-8 to TRBJ2-1; the match to TRBD2 covers 13 bases. The V and J ends lost 2 bases and 3 bases, in that order; junction bases with no gene match: 7. Germline assignment: CDR1 SGHVS and CDR2 FQNEAQ. This CDR3 spans 18 amino acids. The CDR3 region is CASSLPIGTSGNYNEQFF. The CDR3, as DNA: TGTGCCAGCAGCTTACCGATCGGGACTAGCGGGAACTACAATGAGCAGTTCTTC. The complete variable domain, with remaining parts taken from reference TRBV7-8 and TRBJ2-1, reads GAGVSQSPRYKVAKRGQDVALRCDPISGHVSLFWYQQALGQGPEFLTYFQNEAQLDKSGLPSDRFFAERPEGSVSTLKIQRTQQEDSAVYLCASSLPIGTSGNYNEQFFGPGTRLTVL.

The chain carries TRBV28 and TRBJ2-1; 7 positions agree with TRBD2. The germline V gene encodes CDR1 MDHEN and CDR2 SYDVKM. There are 13 residues in the CDR3. J lost 4 bases, V lost 7 bases, and 4 bases had no gene match. CDR3 coding DNA: TGTGCCAGCATTAAGCGGGAATACAATGAGCAGTTCTTC. It specifies CASIKREYNEQFF.

This rearrangement joins TRBV2 to TRBJ1-5; D unclear. This CDR3 comprises 14 residues. The V end was cut by 7 bases, the J end by 3 bases, with 13 bases between. Per the germline V gene, CDR1 is SNHLY and CDR2 is FYNNEI. The chain's CDR3 is CASTIRPTNQPQHF. In DNA form, the CDR3 reads TGTGCCAGCACAATCAGGCCAACCAATCAGCCCCAGCATTTT.

On this clone: The junction departs from the called germline gene at one end, perhaps through a read error. The gene calls are TRBV10-3 and TRBJ1-1; unclear D gene. This CDR3 has 12 amino acids. Germline CDR1 ENHRY, CDR2 SYGVKD. Written as DNA, the CDR3 is TGTGCCGTCAGTCCGGGTAGCACTGAAGCTTTCTTT. Translated, it gives CAVSPGSTEAFF.

This clone was counted a single time. The chain has TRBV25-1 and TRBJ1-2; D uncertain. Germline V gene sequence: CDR1 MGHDK, CDR2 SYGVNS. V lost 0 bases and J lost 6, with 5 bases in between. The CDR3 is 12 amino acids. The CDR3 coding sequence is TGTGCCAGCAGTGAATATGAGGATGGCTACACCTTC. Its translation is CASSEYEDGYTF.

The chain employs TRBV28 and TRBJ2-2; D is possibly TRBD2 (8 bases). CDR1 is MDHEN and CDR2 is SYDVKM in the germline V gene. V gave up 3 bases and J gave up 4 bases, with 30 bases separating them. The CDR3 is made up of 21 amino acids. The CDR3 is CASSLTGPLSPGGPPTGELFF. CDR3 sequence (DNA): TGTGCCAGCAGTTTGACAGGGCCCTTATCCCCGGGAGGGCCTCCCACCGGGGAGCTGTTTTTT.